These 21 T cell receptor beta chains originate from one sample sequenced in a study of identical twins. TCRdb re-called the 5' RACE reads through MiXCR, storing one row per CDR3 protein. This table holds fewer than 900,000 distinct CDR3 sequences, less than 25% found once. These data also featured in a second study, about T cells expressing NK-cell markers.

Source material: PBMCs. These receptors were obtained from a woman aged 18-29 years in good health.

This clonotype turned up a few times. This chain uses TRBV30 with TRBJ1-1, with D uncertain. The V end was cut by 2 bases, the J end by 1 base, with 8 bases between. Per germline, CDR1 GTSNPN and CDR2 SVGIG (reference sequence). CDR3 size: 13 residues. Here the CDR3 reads CAWSYSSNTEAFF. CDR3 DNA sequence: TGTGCCTGGAGTTACAGTTCGAACACTGAAGCTTTCTTT.

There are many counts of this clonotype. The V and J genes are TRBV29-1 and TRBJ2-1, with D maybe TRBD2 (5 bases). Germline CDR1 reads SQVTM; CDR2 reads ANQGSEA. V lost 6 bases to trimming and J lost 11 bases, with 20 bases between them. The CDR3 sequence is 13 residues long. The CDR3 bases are TGCAGCGTCCCATACCTTGGAGAGGGTAAGCAGTTCTTC. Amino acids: CSVPYLGEGKQFF.

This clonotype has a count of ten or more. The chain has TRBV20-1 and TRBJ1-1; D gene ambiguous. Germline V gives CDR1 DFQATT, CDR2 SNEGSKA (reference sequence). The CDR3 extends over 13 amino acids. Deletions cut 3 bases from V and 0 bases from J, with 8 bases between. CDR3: CSASPGLNTEAFF. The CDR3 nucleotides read TGCAGTGCTAGTCCAGGCTTGAACACTGAAGCTTTCTTT.

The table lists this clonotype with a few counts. In nucleotides, the CDR3 is TGCAGTGCTAGAGAAGGGACAGGGGTCAACGAGCAGTACTTC. Amino acid sequence: CSAREGTGVNEQYF. V usage is TRBV20-1 and J usage is TRBJ2-7, with TRBD1 matching over 10 bases. Germline lookup yields CDR1 DFQATT and CDR2 SNEGSKA (reference sequence). The ends lost 0 bases at V and 5 bases at J; junction bases unmatched: 4. CDR3 length: 14 amino acids.

CDR3 DNA: TGTGCCAGCAACGAAGCGGGGGGGCTACAAGAGACCCAGTACTTC. This gives the protein CASNEAGGLQETQYF. The chain has TRBV12-3 or TRBV12-4 and TRBJ2-5; TRBD2 agrees at 10 bases. The CDR3 contains 15 residues. J gave up 2 bases and V 7 bases, and 7 bases lay outside the gene matches.

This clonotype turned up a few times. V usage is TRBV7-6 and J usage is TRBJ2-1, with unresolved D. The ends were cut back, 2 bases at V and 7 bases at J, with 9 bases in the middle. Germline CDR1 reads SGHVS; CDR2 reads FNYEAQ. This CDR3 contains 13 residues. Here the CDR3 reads CASSLSEGNEQFF. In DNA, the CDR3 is TGTGCCAGCAGCTTAAGTGAAGGGAATGAGCAGTTCTTC.

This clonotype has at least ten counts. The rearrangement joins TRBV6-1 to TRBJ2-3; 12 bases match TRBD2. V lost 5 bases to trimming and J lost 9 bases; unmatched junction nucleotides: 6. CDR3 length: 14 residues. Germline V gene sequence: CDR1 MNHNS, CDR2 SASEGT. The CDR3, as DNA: TGTGCCAGCAGTCCAGCTAGCGGGGGGGCAACGCAGTATTTT. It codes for CASSPASGGATQYF.

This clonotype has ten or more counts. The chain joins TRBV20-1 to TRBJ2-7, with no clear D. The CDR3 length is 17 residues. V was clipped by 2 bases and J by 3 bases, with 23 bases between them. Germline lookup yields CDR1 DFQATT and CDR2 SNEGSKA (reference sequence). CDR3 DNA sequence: TGCAGTGCTAGACCTAGAAGGAGTGGGCCTTCGGGCTACGAGCAGTACTTC. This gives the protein CSARPRRSGPSGYEQYF.

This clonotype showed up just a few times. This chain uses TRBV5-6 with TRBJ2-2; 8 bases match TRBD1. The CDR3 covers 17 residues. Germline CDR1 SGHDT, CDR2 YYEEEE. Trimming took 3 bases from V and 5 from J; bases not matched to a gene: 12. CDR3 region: CASSSYNRQGMTGELFF. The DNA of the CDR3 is TGTGCCAGCAGCTCGTATAACCGACAGGGGATGACCGGGGAGCTGTTTTTT.

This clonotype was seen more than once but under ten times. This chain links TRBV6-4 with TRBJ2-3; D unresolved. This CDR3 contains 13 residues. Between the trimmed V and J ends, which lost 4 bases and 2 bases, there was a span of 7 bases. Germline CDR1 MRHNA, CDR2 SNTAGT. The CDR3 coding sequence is TGTGCCAGCAGTGTACGATCCACAGATACGCAGTATTTT. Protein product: CASSVRSTDTQYF.

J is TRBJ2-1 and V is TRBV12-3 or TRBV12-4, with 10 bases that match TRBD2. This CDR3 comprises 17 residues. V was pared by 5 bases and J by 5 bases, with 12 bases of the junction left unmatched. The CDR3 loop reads CASSPSMGLAQDNEQFF. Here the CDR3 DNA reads TGTGCCAGCAGTCCAAGTATGGGACTAGCGCAAGACAATGAGCAGTTCTTC.

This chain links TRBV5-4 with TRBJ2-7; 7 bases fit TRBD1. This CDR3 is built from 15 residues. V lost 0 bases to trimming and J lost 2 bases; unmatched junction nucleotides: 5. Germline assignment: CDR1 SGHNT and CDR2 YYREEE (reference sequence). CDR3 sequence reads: CASSLVGQRAYEQYF. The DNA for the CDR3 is TGTGCCAGCAGCTTGGTGGGACAGAGGGCCTACGAGCAGTACTTC.

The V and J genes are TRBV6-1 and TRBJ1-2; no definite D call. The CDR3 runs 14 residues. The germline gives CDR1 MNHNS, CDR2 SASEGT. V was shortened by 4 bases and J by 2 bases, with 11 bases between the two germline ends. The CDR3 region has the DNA TGTGCCAGCAGTGTCTCGCTGTTAAACTATGGCTACACCTTC. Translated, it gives CASSVSLLNYGYTF.

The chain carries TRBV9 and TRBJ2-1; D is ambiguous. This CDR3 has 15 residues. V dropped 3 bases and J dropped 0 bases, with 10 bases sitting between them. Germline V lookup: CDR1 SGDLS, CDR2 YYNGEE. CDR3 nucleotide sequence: TGTGCCAGCAGCGCAACCAGTAGCTCCTACAATGAGCAGTTCTTC. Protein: CASSATSSSYNEQFF.

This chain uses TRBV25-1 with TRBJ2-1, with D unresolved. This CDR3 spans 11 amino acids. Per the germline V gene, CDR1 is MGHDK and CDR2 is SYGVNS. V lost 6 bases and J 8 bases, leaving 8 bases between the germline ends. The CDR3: CASSAVYEQFF. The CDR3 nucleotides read TGTGCCAGCAGCGCCGTGTATGAGCAGTTCTTC.

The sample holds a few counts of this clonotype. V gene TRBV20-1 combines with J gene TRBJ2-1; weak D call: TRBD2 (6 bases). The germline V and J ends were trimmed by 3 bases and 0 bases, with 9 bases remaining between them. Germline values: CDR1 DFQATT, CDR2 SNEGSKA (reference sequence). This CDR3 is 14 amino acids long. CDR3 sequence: CSARVGLSYNEQFF. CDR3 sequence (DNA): TGCAGTGCTAGGGTGGGACTCTCCTACAATGAGCAGTTCTTC.

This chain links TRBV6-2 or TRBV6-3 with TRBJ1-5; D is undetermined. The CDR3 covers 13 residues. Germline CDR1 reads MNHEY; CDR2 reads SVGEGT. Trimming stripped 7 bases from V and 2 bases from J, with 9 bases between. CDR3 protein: CASTPFGNQPQHF. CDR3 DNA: TGTGCCAGCACCCCATTCGGCAATCAGCCCCAGCATTTT.

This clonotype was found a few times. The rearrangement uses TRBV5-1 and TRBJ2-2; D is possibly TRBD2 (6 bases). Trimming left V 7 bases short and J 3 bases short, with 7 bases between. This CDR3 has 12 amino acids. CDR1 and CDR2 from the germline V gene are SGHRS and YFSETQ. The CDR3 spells CASGGDTGELFF. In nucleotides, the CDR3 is TGCGCCAGCGGAGGGGACACCGGGGAGCTGTTTTTT.

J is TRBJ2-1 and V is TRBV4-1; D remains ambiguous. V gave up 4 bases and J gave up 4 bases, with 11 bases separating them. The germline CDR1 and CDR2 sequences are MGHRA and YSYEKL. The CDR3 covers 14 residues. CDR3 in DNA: TGCGCCAGCAGCCTTCTGAACCTTTACAATGAGCAGTTCTTC. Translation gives CASSLLNLYNEQFF.

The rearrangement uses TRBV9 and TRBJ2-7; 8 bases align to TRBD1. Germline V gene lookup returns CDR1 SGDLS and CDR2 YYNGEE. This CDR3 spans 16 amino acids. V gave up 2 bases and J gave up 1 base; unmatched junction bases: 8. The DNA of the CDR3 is TGTGCCAGCAGCGTCCTCCGGGACAGGAGGTCCTACGAGCAGTACTTC. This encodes CASSVLRDRRSYEQYF.

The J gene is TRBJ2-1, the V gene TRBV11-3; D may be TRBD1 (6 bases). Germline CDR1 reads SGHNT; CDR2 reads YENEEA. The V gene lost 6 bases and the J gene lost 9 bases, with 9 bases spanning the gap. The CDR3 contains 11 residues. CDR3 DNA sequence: TGTGCCAGCAGACAGGGAAGTGAGCAGTTCTTC. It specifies CASRQGSEQFF.